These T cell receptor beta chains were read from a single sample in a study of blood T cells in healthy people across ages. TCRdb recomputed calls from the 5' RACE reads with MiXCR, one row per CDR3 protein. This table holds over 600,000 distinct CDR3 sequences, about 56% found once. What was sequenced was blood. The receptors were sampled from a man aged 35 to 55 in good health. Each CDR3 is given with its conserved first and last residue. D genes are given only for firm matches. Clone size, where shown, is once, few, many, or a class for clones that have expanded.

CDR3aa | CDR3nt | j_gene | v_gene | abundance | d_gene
CASSYDSGTHEQYF | TGTGCCAGCAGTTACGACTCTGGGACTCACGAGCAGTACTTC | TRBJ2-7 | TRBV6-2/TRBV6-3 | - | -
CASIRDGRTEAFF | TGTGCCAGTATCCGGGACGGAAGGACTGAAGCTTTCTTT | TRBJ1-1 | TRBV6-1 | - | -
CASSAAEQYLNYGYTF | TGTGCCAGCAGTGCGGCCGAGCAGTATCTTAACTATGGCTACACCTTC | TRBJ1-2 | TRBV28 | few | -
CASSRQGMGNTEAFF | TGTGCCAGCAGCCGACAGGGAATGGGGAACACTGAAGCTTTCTTT | TRBJ1-1 | TRBV25-1 | - | TRBD1
CASSLPRPQNTEAFF | TGTGCCAGCAGTTTACCCCGCCCACAGAACACTGAAGCTTTCTTT | TRBJ1-1 | TRBV12-3/TRBV12-4 | - | -
CASNARGAPNEKLFF | TGTGCCAGCAACGCGAGGGGGGCACCTAATGAAAAACTGTTTTTT | TRBJ1-4 | TRBV7-8 | - | -
CASSLARTGTSGRAAPSTDTQYF | TGTGCCAGCAGCTTGGCACGGACCGGGACTAGCGGGAGGGCCGCGCCTAGCACAGATACGCAGTATTTT | TRBJ2-3 | TRBV11-1 | - | TRBD2
CATSDLGTSGIQETQYF | TGTGCCACCAGTGATTTAGGGACTAGCGGAATCCAAGAGACCCAGTACTTC | TRBJ2-5 | TRBV24-1 | few | TRBD2
CASTSGTGESHTQYF | TGTGCCAGCACGTCCGGGACAGGGGAATCCCATACGCAGTATTTT | TRBJ2-3 | TRBV7-9 | - | TRBD1
CSVGGAFF | TGCAGCGTAGGGGGAGCTTTCTTT | TRBJ1-1 | TRBV29-1 | - | -
CASSLEGFGFRRNTEAFF | TGTGCCAGCAGCTTAGAGGGCTTTGGTTTTCGGCGGAACACTGAAGCTTTCTTT | TRBJ1-1 | TRBV11-2 | - | -
CASSPQALSYNEQFF | TGTGCCAGCAGCCCCCAGGCCCTCTCCTACAATGAGCAGTTCTTC | TRBJ2-1 | TRBV14 | - | -
CASSQWGRNYGYTF | TGTGCCAGCAGCCAATGGGGCCGTAACTATGGCTACACTTTC | TRBJ1-2 | TRBV3-1 | - | -
CASSQPKNIGQLGETQYF | TGTGCCAGCAGCCAGCCGAAGAATATCGGACAGTTGGGGGAGACCCAGTACTTC | TRBJ2-5 | TRBV3-1 | - | -
CASSADSLMNTEAFF | TGCGCCAGCAGCGCCGACAGCTTAATGAACACTGAAGCTTTCTTT | TRBJ1-1 | TRBV5-1 | - | -
CASSPTSGATQYF | TGTGCCAGCAGTCCGACTAGCGGGGCGACCCAGTACTTC | TRBJ2-5 | TRBV28 | - | TRBD2
CASRGVSYEQYF | TGTGCCAGCAGGGGGGTTTCCTACGAGCAGTACTTC | TRBJ2-7 | TRBV6-1 | - | -
CASSLAGGAANEKLFF | TGTGCCAGCAGTTTGGCGGGGGGCGCGGCTAATGAAAAACTGTTTTTT | TRBJ1-4 | TRBV28 | - | -
CASSVLAGVTETQYF | TGTGCCAGCAGCGTATTAGCAGGGGTTACAGAGACCCAGTACTTC | TRBJ2-5 | TRBV9 | - | -
CSAREGGRDEQYF | TGCAGTGCTAGAGAAGGTGGGCGGGACGAGCAGTACTTC | TRBJ2-7 | TRBV20-1 | few | -
CASRTGASYSKAFF | TGTGCCAGCAGGACAGGGGCAAGCTACTCTAAAGCTTTCTTT | TRBJ1-1 | TRBV6-5 | - | TRBD1
CSAREGTGGHNEQFF | TGCAGTGCTAGGGAAGGGACAGGGGGACACAATGAGCAGTTCTTC | TRBJ2-1 | TRBV20-1 | - | TRBD1
CSARDRGAASGGIWTDTQYF | TGCAGTGCCAGAGATAGGGGAGCAGCTAGCGGGGGGATATGGACAGATACGCAGTATTTT | TRBJ2-3 | TRBV20-1 | once | TRBD2
CASSWDSSFQETQYF | TGTGCCAGCAGCTGGGACAGCTCTTTTCAAGAGACCCAGTACTTC | TRBJ2-5 | TRBV5-6 | - | TRBD1
CASRHRDRGNEQFF | TGTGCCAGCAGACACCGGGACAGGGGGAATGAGCAGTTCTTC | TRBJ2-1 | TRBV12-3/TRBV12-4 | once | TRBD1
CSASPRGSSYEQYF | TGCAGCGCTTCACCTCGGGGATCTTCCTACGAGCAGTACTTC | TRBJ2-7 | TRBV29-1 | - | -
CASSPTEMNTEAFF | TGTGCCAGCAGTCCGACAGAGATGAACACTGAAGCTTTCTTT | TRBJ1-1 | TRBV2 | few | -
CASSLEGLARSYEQYF | TGTGCCAGCAGCTTAGAAGGACTAGCGAGATCCTACGAGCAGTACTTC | TRBJ2-7 | TRBV7-8 | few | TRBD2
CASSLDLNTQYF | TGTGCCAGCAGCTTAGACCTAAATACGCAGTATTTT | TRBJ2-3 | TRBV7-9 | - | -
CASSLVSYTDTQYF | TGTGCCAGCAGTTTAGTCAGCTACACAGATACGCAGTATTTT | TRBJ2-3 | TRBV12-3/TRBV12-4 | - | -
CASGLVPEGPPLYEQYF | TGTGCTAGTGGTTTGGTACCGGAAGGACCCCCACTATACGAGCAGTACTTC | TRBJ2-7 | TRBV12-5 | - | -
CSARSVGRQKWTQYF | TGCAGTGCTAGAAGTGTCGGCCGGCAAAAGTGGACCCAGTACTTC | TRBJ2-5 | TRBV20-1 | - | -
CSAREDISSYEQYF | TGCAGTGCTAGGGAAGACATTTCCTCCTACGAGCAGTACTTC | TRBJ2-7 | TRBV20-1 | many | -
CASSESRQGASETQYF | TGTGCCAGCAGTGAATCGAGACAGGGGGCAAGCGAGACCCAGTACTTC | TRBJ2-5 | TRBV6-1 | - | TRBD1
CATGPDSYEQYF | TGTGCAACTGGACCCGACAGTTATGAGCAGTACTTC | TRBJ2-7 | TRBV6-1 | - | -
CASSQRGQGHYGYTF | TGTGCCAGCAGCCAGCGAGGACAGGGTCACTATGGCTACACCTTC | TRBJ1-2 | TRBV5-6 | - | TRBD1
CASSLGLRTYEQYF | TGTGCCAGCAGCTTGGGACTGCGTACCTACGAGCAGTACTTC | TRBJ2-7 | TRBV5-5 | - | -
CASSSTPYNEQFF | TGTGCCAGCAGCTCAACACCCTACAATGAGCAGTTCTTC | TRBJ2-1 | TRBV5-6 | - | -
CASSWDTPAAEAFF | TGTGCCAGCAGTTGGGACACCCCGGCGGCTGAAGCTTTCTTT | TRBJ1-1 | TRBV6-5 | - | -
CASRSISGTYEQYF | TGTGCCAGCAGATCCATCAGCGGAACCTACGAGCAGTACTTC | TRBJ2-7 | TRBV7-9 | - | -
CASSDSLAKNIQYF | TGTGCCAGCAGCGACAGCCTAGCCAAAAACATTCAGTACTTC | TRBJ2-4 | TRBV7-9 | - | -
CSASELAGVLETQYF | TGCAGTGCTAGCGAACTAGCGGGAGTGCTCGAGACCCAGTACTTC | TRBJ2-5 | TRBV20-1 | - | TRBD2
CATNGPDRGNNEQFF | TGTGCCACCAATGGGCCGGACAGGGGAAACAATGAGCAGTTCTTC | TRBJ2-1 | TRBV24-1 | few | TRBD1